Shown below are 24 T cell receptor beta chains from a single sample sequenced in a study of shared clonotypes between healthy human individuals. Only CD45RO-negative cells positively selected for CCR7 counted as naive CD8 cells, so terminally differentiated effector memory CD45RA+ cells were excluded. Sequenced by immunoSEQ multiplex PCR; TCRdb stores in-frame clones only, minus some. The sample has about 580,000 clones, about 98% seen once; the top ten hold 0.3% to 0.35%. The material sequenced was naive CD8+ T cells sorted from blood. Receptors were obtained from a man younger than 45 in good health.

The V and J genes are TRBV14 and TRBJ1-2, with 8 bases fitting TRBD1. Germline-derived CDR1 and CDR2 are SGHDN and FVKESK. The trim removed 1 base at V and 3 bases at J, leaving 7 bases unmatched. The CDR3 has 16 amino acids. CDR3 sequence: CASSQVRQGRDYGYTF. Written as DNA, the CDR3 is TGTGCCAGCAGCCAAGTGCGACAGGGGAGAGACTATGGCTACACCTTC.

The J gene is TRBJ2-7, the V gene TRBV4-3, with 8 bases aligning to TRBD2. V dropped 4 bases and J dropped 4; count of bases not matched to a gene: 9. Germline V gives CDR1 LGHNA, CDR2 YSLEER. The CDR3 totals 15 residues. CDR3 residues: CASSPSSGAFYEQYF. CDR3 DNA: TGCGCCAGCAGCCCGAGTAGCGGGGCATTTTACGAGCAGTACTTC.

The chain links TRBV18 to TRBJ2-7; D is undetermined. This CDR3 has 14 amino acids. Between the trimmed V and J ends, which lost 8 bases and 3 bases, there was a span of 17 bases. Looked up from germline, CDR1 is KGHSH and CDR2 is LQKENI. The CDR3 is CASLPPFGDYEQYF. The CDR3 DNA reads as TGTGCCAGCCTTCCCCCATTCGGTGACTACGAGCAGTACTTC.

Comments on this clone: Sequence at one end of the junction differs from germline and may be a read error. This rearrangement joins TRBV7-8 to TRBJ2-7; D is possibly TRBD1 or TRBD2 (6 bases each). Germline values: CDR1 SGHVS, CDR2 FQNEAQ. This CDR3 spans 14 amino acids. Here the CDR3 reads CASSPLGGYYEQYF. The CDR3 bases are TGTGCCAGCAGTCCCTTAGGGGGGTACTACGAACAGTACTTC. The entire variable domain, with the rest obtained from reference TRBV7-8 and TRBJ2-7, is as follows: GAGVSQSPRYKVAKRGQDVALRCDPISGHVSLFWYQQALGQGPEFLTYFQNEAQLDKSGLPSDRFFAERPEGSVSTLKIQRTQQEDSAVYLCASSPLGGYYEQYFGPGTRLTVT.

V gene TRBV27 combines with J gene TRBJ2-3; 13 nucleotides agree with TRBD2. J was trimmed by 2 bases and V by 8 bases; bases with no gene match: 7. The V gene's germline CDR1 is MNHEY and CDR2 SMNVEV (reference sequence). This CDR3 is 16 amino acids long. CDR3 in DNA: TGTGCCAGCCGGGGACTAGCGGGGCCTTCCACAGATACGCAGTATTTT. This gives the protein CASRGLAGPSTDTQYF.

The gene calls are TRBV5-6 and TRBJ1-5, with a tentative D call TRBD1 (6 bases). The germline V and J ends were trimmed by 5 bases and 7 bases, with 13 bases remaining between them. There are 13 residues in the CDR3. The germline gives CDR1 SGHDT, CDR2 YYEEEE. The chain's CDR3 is CASSQGQGQPQHF. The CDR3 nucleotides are TGTGCCAGCAGTCAGGGACAAGGGCAGCCCCAGCATTTT.

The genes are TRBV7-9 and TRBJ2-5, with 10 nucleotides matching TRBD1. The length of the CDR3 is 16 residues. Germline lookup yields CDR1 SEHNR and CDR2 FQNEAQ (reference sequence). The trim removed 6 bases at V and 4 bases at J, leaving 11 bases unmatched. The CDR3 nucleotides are TGTGCCAGCAGTGATGCGAGGACAGGGGGGAGAGAGACCCAGTACTTC. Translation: CASSDARTGGRETQYF.

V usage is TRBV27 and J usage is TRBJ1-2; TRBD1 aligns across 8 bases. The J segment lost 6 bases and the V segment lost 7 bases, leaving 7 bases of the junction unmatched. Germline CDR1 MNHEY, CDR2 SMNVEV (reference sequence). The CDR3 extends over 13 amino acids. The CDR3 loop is CASTGQGADGYTF. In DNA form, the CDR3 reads TGTGCCAGCACCGGACAGGGCGCGGATGGCTACACCTTC.

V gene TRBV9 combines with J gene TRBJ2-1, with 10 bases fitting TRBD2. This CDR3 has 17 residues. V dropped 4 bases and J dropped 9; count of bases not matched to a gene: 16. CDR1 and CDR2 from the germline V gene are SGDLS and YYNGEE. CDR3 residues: CASSNRGVAGGLGEQFF. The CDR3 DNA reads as TGTGCCAGCAGCAACCGCGGAGTAGCGGGAGGTCTAGGTGAGCAGTTCTTC.

The CDR3 sequence is CASSTPLVDTQYF. The CDR3 region has the DNA TGTGCCAGCAGCACCCCTTTAGTCGATACGCAGTATTTT. This chain uses TRBV7-2 with TRBJ2-3; unclear D gene. There are 13 residues in the CDR3. V was trimmed by 5 bases and J by 6 bases, leaving 12 bases between them. Germline CDR1 is SGHTA and CDR2 is FQGNSA.

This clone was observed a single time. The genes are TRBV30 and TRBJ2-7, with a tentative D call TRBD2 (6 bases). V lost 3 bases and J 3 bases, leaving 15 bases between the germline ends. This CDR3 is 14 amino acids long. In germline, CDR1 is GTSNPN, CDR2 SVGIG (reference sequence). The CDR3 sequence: CAWSHLEEGYEQYF. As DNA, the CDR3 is TGTGCCTGGAGCCATTTAGAGGAGGGCTACGAGCAGTACTTC.

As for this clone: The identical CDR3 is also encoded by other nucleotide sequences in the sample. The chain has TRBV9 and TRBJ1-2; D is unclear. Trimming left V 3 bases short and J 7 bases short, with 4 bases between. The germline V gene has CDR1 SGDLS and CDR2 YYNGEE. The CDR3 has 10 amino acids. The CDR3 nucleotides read TGTGCCAGCAGCGGAGGTGGCTACACCTTC. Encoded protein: CASSGGGYTF. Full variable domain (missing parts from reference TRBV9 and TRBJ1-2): DSGVTQTPKHLITATGQRVTLRCSPRSGDLSVYWYQQSLDQGLQFLIQYYNGEERAKGNILERFSAQQFPDLHSELNLSSLELGDSALYFCASSGGGYTFGSGTRLTVV.

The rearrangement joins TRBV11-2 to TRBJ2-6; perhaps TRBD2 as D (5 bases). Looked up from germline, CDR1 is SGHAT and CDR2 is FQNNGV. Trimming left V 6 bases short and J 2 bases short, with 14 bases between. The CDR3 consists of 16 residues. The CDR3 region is CASRSAKGAGANVLTF. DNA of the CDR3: TGTGCCAGCAGATCCGCGAAGGGAGCTGGGGCCAACGTCCTGACTTTC.

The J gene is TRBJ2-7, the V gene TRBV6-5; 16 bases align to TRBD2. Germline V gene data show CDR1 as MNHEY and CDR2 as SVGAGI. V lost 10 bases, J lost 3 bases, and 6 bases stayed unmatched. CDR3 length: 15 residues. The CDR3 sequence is CATAGTSGGVYEQYF. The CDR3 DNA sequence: TGTGCCACCGCCGGGACTAGCGGGGGGGTCTACGAGCAGTACTTC.

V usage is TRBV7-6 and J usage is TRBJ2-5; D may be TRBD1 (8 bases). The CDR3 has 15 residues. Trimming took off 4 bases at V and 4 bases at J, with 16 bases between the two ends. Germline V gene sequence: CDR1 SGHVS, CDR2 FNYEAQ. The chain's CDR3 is CASSYYRGEGETQYF. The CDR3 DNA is TGTGCCAGCAGCTACTACAGGGGGGAGGGAGAGACCCAGTACTTC.

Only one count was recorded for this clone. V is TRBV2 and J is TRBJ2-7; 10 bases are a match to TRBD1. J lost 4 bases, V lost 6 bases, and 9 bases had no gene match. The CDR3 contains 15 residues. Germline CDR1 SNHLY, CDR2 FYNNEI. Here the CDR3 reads CASRTRDRGEYEQYF. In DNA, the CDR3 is TGTGCCAGCAGGACCCGGGACAGGGGAGAGTACGAGCAGTACTTC.

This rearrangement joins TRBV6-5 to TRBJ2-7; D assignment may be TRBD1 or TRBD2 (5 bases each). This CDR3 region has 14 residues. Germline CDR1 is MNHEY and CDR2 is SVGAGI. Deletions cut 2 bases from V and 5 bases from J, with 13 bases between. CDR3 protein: CASSYIQGVDEQYF. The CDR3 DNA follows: TGTGCCAGCAGTTACATCCAGGGAGTAGACGAGCAGTACTTC.

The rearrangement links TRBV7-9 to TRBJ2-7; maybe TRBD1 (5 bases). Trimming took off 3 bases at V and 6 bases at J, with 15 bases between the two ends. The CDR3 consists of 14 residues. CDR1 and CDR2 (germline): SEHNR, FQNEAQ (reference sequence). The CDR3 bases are TGTGCCAGCAGCTTGTTGAACAGGCCCAGCGAGCAGTACTTC. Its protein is CASSLLNRPSEQYF.

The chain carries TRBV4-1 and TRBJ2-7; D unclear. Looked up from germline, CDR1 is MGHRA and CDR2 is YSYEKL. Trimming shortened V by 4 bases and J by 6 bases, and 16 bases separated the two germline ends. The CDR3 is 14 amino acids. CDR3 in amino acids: CASSLPTPTSEQYF. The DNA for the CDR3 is TGCGCCAGCAGCCTCCCGACCCCGACATCCGAGCAGTACTTC.

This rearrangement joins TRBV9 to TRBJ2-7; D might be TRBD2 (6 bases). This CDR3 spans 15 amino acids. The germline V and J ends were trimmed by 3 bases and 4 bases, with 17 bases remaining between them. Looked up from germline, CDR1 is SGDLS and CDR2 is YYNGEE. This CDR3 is CASSAAGGVRYEQYF. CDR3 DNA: TGTGCCAGCAGCGCCGCCGGGGGAGTGAGGTACGAGCAGTACTTC.

As DNA, the CDR3 is TGCAGCGTCCATACGGGGGGAAGCGGATGGAATGAGCAGTTCTTC. The encoded protein is CSVHTGGSGWNEQFF. The V gene is TRBV29-1, the J gene TRBJ2-1; TRBD2 matches at 7 bases. The junction had 15 bases not matched to a gene; V was cut back by 6 bases and J by 7 bases. The CDR3 is 15 residues long. Germline assignment: CDR1 SQVTM and CDR2 ANQGSEA.

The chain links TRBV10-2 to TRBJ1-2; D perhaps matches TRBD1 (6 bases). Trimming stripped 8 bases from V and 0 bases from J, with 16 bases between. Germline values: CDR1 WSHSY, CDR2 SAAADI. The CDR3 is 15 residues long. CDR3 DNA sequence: TGCGCCAGCTCCCCTTGGGGGGGCACTAACTATGGCTACACCTTC. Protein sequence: CASSPWGGTNYGYTF.

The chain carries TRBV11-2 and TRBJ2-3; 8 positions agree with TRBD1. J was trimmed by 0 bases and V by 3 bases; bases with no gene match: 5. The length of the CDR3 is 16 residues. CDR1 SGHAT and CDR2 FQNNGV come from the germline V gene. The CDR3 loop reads CASSFRGRTSTDTQYF. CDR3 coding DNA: TGTGCCAGCAGCTTCAGGGGGCGGACTAGCACAGATACGCAGTATTTT.

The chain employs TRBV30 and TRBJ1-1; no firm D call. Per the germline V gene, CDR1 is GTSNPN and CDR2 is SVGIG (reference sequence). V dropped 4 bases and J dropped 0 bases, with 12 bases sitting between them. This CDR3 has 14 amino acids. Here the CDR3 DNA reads TGTGCCTGGAATGTCCAGTCCATGAACACTGAAGCTTTCTTT. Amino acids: CAWNVQSMNTEAFF.